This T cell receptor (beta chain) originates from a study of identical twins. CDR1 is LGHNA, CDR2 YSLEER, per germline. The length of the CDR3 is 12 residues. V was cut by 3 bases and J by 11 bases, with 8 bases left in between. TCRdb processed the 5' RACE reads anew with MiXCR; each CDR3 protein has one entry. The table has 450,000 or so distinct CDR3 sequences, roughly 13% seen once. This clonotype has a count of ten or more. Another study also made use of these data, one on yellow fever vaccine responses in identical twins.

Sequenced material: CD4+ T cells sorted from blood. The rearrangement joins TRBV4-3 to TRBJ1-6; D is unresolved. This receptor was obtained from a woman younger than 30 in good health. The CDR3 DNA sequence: TGCGCCAGCAGCCATGGGGTCCCACCCCTCCACTTT. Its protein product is CASSHGVPPLHF.